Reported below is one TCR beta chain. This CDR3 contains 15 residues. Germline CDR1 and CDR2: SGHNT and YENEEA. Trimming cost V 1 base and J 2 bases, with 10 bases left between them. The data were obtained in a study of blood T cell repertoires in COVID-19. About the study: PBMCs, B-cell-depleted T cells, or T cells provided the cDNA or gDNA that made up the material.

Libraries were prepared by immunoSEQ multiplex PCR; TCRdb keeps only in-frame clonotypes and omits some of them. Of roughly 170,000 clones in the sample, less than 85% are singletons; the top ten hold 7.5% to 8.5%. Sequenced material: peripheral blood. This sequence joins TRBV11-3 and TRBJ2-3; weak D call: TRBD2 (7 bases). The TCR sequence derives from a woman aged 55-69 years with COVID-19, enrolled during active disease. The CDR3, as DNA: TGTGCCAGCAGCTTAGCGGGGGGCCTCACAGATACGCAGTATTTT. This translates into CASSLAGGLTDTQYF.